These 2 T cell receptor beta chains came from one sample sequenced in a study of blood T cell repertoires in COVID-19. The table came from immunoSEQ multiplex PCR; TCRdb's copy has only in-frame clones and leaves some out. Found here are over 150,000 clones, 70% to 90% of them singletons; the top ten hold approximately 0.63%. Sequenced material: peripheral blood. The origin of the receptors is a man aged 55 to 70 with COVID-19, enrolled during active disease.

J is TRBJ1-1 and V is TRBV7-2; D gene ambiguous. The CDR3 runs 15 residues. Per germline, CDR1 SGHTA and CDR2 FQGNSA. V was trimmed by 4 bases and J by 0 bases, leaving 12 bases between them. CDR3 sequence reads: CASSSFLTLNTEAFF. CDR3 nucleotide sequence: TGTGCCAGCAGCTCCTTTCTTACATTGAACACTGAAGCTTTCTTT.

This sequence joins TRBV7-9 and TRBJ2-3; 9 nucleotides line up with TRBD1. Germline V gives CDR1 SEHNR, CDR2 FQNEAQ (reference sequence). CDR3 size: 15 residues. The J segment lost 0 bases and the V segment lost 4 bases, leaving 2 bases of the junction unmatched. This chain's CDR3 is CASSSGQGSTDTQYF. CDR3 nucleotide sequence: TGTGCCAGCAGCTCAGGACAGGGGAGCACAGATACGCAGTATTTT.